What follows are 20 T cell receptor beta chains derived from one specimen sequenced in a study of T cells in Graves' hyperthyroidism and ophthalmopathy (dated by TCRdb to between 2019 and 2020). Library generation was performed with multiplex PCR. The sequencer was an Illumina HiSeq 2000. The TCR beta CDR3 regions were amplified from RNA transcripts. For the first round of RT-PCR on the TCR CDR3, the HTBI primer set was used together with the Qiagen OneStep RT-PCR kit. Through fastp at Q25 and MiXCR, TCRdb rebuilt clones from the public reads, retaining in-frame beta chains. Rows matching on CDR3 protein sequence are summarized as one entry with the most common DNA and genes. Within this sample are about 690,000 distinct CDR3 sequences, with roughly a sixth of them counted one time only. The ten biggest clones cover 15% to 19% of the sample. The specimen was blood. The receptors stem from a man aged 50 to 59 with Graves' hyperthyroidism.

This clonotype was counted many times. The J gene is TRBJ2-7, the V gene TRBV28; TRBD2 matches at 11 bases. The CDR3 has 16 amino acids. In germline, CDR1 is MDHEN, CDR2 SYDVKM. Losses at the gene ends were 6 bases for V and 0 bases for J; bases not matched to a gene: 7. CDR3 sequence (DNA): TGTGCCAGCAGGCCGGTAGCGGGAGGGCCCTCCTACGAGCAGTACTTC. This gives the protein CASRPVAGGPSYEQYF.

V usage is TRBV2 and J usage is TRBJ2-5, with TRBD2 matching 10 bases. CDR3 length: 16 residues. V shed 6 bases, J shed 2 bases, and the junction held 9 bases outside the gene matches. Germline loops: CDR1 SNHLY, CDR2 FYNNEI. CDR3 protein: CASRRTSGRVQETQYF. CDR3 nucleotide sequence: TGTGCCAGCAGGCGGACTAGCGGCCGGGTTCAAGAGACCCAGTACTTC.

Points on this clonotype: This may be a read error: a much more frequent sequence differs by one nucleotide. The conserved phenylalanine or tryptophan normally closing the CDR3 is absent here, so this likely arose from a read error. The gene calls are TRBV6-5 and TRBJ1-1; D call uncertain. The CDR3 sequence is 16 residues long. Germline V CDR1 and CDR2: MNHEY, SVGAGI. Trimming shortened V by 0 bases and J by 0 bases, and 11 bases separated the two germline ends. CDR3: CASSYSMQVMNTEAFL. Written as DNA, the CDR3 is TGTGCCAGCAGTTACTCGATGCAGGTGATGAACACTGAAGCTTTCCTT.

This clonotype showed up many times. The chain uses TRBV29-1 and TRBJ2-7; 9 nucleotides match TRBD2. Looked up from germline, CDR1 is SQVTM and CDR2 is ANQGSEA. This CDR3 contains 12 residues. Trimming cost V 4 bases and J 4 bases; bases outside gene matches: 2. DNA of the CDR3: TGCAGCGTTGTGGCGGGAGGGTACGAGCAGTACTTC. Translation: CSVVAGGYEQYF.

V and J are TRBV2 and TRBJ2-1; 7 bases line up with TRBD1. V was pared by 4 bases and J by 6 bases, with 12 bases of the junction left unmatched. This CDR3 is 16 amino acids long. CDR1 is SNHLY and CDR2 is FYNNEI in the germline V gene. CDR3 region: CASSGPGDSLVNEQFF. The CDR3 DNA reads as TGTGCCAGCAGTGGCCCCGGGGACAGCCTCGTCAATGAGCAGTTCTTC.

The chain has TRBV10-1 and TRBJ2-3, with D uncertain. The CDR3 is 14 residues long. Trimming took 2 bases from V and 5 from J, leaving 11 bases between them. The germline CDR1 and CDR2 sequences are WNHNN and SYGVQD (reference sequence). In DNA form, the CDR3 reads TGCGCCAGCAGTGAGAGGCCAGTTGAAGATACGCAGTATTTT. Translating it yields CASSERPVEDTQYF.

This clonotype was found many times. The DNA of the CDR3 is TGTGCCAGCAGTTCCCGGGACGGAGCGACCTACGAGCAGTACTTC. Translating gives CASSSRDGATYEQYF. The V and J genes are TRBV27 and TRBJ2-7; D might be TRBD1 or TRBD2, each matching 5 bases. CDR3 length: 15 amino acids. Germline CDR1 reads MNHEY; CDR2 reads SMNVEV (reference sequence). Trimming cost V 4 bases and J 2 bases, with 15 bases left between them.

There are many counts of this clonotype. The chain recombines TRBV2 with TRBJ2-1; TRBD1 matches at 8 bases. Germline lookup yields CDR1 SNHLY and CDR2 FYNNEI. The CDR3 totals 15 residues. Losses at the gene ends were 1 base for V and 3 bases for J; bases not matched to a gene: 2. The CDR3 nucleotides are TGTGCCAGCAGTGAAGGACAGGGGAGCTACAATGAGCAGTTCTTC. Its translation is CASSEGQGSYNEQFF.

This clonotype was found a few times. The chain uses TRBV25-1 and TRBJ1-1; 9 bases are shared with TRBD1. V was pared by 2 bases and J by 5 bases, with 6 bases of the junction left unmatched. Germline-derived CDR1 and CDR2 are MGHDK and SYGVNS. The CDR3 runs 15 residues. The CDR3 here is CASSEIGTGKTEAFF. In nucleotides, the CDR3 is TGTGCCAGCAGTGAAATCGGGACAGGGAAAACTGAAGCTTTCTTT.

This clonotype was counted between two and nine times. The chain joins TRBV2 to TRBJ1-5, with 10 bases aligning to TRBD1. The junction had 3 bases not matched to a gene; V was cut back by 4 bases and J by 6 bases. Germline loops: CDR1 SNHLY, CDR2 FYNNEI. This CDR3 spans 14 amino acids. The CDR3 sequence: CASSGTGGSQPQHF. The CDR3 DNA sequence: TGTGCCAGCAGTGGGACAGGGGGAAGTCAGCCCCAGCATTTT.

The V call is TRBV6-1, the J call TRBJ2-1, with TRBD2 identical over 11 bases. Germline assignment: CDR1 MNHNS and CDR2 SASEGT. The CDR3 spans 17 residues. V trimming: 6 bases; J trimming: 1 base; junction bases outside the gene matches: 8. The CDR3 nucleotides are TGTGCCAGCAGCCATCTACTAGCGGGAGATTCCTACAATGAGCAGTTCTTC. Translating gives CASSHLLAGDSYNEQFF.

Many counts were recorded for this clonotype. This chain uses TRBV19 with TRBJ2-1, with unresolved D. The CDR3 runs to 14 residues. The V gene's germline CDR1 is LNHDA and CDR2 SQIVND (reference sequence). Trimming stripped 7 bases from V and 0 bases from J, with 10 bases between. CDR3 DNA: TGTGCCAGTATGGGCGGAAACTCCTACAATGAGCAGTTCTTC. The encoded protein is CASMGGNSYNEQFF.

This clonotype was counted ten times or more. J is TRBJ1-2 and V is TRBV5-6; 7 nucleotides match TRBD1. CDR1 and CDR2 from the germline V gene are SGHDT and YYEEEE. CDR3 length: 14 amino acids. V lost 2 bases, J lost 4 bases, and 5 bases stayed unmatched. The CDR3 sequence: CASSLQGLGYGYTF. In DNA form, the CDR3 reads TGTGCCAGCAGCTTACAGGGGTTAGGCTATGGCTACACCTTC.

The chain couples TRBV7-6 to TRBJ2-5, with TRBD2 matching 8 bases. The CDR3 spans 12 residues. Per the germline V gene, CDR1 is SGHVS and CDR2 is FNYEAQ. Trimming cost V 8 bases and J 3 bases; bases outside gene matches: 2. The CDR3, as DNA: TGTGCCAGCCGGGGACTAGAAGAGACCCAGTACTTC. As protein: CASRGLEETQYF.

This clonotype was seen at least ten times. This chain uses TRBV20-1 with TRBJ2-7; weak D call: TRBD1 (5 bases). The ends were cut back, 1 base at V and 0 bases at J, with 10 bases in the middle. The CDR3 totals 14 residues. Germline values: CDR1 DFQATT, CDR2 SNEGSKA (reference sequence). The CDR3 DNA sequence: TGCAGTGCTAGAGCAACAGGAATCTCCTACGAGCAGTACTTC. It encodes CSARATGISYEQYF.

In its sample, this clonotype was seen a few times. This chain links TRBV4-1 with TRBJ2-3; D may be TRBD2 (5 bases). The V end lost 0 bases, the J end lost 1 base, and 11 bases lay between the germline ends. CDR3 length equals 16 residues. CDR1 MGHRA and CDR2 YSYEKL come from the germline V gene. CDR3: CASSQDVTGGTDTQYF. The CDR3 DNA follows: TGCGCCAGCAGCCAAGATGTAACCGGGGGCACAGATACGCAGTATTTT.

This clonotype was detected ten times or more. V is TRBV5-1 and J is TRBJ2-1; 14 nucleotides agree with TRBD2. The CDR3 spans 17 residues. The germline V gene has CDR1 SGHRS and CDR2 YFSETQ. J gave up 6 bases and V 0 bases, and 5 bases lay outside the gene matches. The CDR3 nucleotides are TGCGCCAGCAGCTTGGGGGGACTAGCGGGAGTCTTCAATGAGCAGTTCTTC. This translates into CASSLGGLAGVFNEQFF.

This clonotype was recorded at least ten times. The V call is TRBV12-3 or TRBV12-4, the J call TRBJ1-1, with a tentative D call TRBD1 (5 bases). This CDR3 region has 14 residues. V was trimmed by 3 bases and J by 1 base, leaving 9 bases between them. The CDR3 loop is CASSFPRANTEAFF. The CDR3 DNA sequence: TGTGCCAGCAGTTTCCCCAGGGCGAACACTGAAGCTTTCTTT.

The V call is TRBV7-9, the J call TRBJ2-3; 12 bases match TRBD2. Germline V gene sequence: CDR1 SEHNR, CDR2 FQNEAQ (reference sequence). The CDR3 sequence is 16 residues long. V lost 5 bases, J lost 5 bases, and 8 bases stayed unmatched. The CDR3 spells CASSAATSGSKDTQYF. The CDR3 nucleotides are TGTGCCAGCAGCGCGGCGACTAGCGGGAGTAAAGATACGCAGTATTTT.

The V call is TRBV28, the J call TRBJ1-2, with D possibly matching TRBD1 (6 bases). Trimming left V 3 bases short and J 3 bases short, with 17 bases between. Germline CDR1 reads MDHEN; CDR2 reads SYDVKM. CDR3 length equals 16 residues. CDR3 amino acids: CASSFGTKEGDYGYTF. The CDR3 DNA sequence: TGTGCCAGCAGTTTTGGGACAAAGGAGGGGGACTATGGCTACACCTTC.